Below are 19 T cell receptor beta chains sequenced from a single sample in a study of T cell repertoires in cytomegalovirus infection. Using its own MiXCR run on the reads, TCRdb lists one record per CDR3 protein. In the table there are around 50,000 distinct CDR3 sequences, around 20% of which are singletons. The antigens these receptors bind are not known. The sample here was CD8+ T cells from cultured PBMCs, taken from culture after CMV antigen stimulation. All receptors derive from a human donor in good health (CMV status not recorded). Some clones in this sample may be carry-over from other donors' samples.

This chain connects TRBV7-8 to TRBJ2-3; no reliable D call. The length of the CDR3 is 15 residues. Germline loops: CDR1 SGHVS, CDR2 FQNEAQ. With 6 bases removed from V and 7 bases from J, the gap between germline ends came to 20 bases. The CDR3 loop is CASSSSGPNWNTQYF. CDR3 nucleotides: TGTGCCAGCAGTTCATCTGGACCTAATTGGAATACGCAGTATTTT.

The rearrangement joins TRBV7-9 to TRBJ2-1; TRBD2 aligns across 9 bases. The CDR3 covers 17 residues. The trim removed 1 base at V and 7 bases at J, leaving 11 bases unmatched. Germline-derived CDR1 and CDR2 are SEHNR and FQNEAQ (reference sequence). The chain's CDR3 is CASSLGDFSGGRNEQFF. DNA of the CDR3: TGTGCCAGCAGCTTAGGCGACTTTAGCGGGGGAAGGAATGAGCAGTTCTTC.

This clonotype was seen a handful of times. The chain couples TRBV27 to TRBJ2-1; the D gene is possibly TRBD2 (6 bases). Germline CDR1 is MNHEY and CDR2 is SMNVEV (reference sequence). Between the trimmed V and J ends, which lost 3 bases and 0 bases, there was a span of 15 bases. CDR3 length: 17 residues. The CDR3 coding sequence is TGTGCCAGCAGTTTGGCCTTAGCGGTAAGCTCCTACAATGAGCAGTTCTTC. It translates to CASSLALAVSSYNEQFF.

The table lists this clonotype with a few counts. This chain uses TRBV27 with TRBJ2-1; no clear D. V shed 6 bases and J shed 2 bases, with 14 bases lying between them. Per the germline V gene, CDR1 is MNHEY and CDR2 is SMNVEV (reference sequence). This CDR3 is built from 15 residues. CDR3 region: CASSVLDLAYNEQFF. As DNA, the CDR3 is TGTGCCAGCAGCGTCCTTGACCTAGCCTACAATGAGCAGTTCTTC.

This clonotype was picked up many times. V is TRBV7-4 and J is TRBJ1-4; D ambiguous. The ends were cut back, 3 bases at V and 6 bases at J, with 11 bases in the middle. Germline V gene lookup returns CDR1 SGHVT and CDR2 SQSDAQ. CDR3 length: 14 amino acids. The CDR3 region is CASSFVEVHEKLFF. CDR3 DNA sequence: TGTGCCAGCAGCTTTGTGGAGGTTCATGAAAAACTGTTTTTT.

This clonotype appeared a few times. The V and J genes are TRBV7-8 and TRBJ2-5; maybe TRBD2 (6 bases). Trimming pared 5 bases from V and 7 bases from J, leaving 23 bases between. Germline V lookup: CDR1 SGHVS, CDR2 FQNEAQ. The CDR3 length is 16 residues. The CDR3 sequence: CASSHPSGTGKGTQYF. The CDR3 bases are TGTGCCAGCAGCCATCCTTCCGGGACTGGGAAGGGGACCCAGTACTTC.

The gene calls are TRBV7-2 and TRBJ1-5; D is unresolved. The germline gives CDR1 SGHTA, CDR2 FQGNSA. Trimming removed 1 base at V and 10 bases at J, with 11 bases between. The CDR3 is made up of 13 amino acids. CDR3 in amino acids: CASSLGPSNPQHF. The CDR3, as DNA: TGTGCCAGCAGCTTAGGACCGTCAAACCCCCAGCATTTT.

The chain has TRBV6-1 and TRBJ2-3; D is uncertain. Germline V lookup: CDR1 MNHNS, CDR2 SASEGT. V was cut by 4 bases and J by 3 bases, with 11 bases left in between. The CDR3 covers 14 residues. CDR3 region: CASSVVAGTDTQYF. The CDR3 bases are TGTGCCAGCAGTGTCGTGGCTGGAACAGATACGCAGTATTTT.

V is TRBV12-3 or TRBV12-4 and J is TRBJ1-1, with D unresolved. The CDR3 is 14 residues long. V shed 3 bases and J shed 0 bases, with 8 bases lying between them. The CDR3 DNA sequence: TGTGCCAGCAGTTTTGTCAGTATGAACACTGAAGCTTTCTTT. Residues: CASSFVSMNTEAFF.

Only a few counts were recorded for this clonotype. The gene calls are TRBV6-2 or TRBV6-3 and TRBJ1-4; D is possibly TRBD1 (6 bases). Germline CDR1 and CDR2: MNHEY and SVGEGT. The V end lost 10 bases, the J end lost 4 bases, and 22 bases lay between the germline ends. The CDR3 runs 16 residues. The CDR3 sequence is CATMISRTDSNEKLFF. CDR3 bases: TGTGCCACCATGATATCCCGGACGGACAGTAATGAAAAACTGTTTTTT.

This chain connects TRBV7-6 to TRBJ1-5; perhaps TRBD1 as D (6 bases). This CDR3 contains 13 residues. V was trimmed by 4 bases and J by 7 bases, leaving 11 bases between them. Looked up from germline, CDR1 is SGHVS and CDR2 is FNYEAQ. In DNA form, the CDR3 reads TGTGCCAGCAGCTCTGGACAGACCCAGCCCCAGCATTTT. This gives the protein CASSSGQTQPQHF.

The chain employs TRBV6-6 and TRBJ2-7; 9 bases agree with TRBD2. Germline V gene lookup returns CDR1 MNHNY and CDR2 SVGAGI (reference sequence). Trimming took 4 bases from V and 2 from J; bases not matched to a gene: 9. This CDR3 region has 16 residues. CDR3 region: CASSSRRLAETYEQYF. For the CDR3, the DNA is TGTGCCAGCAGTTCGAGACGACTAGCGGAGACCTACGAGCAGTACTTC.

This chain links TRBV9 with TRBJ1-5; no clear D. The germline CDR1 and CDR2 sequences are SGDLS and YYNGEE. CDR3 length: 14 residues. Trimming removed 2 bases from V and 1 base from J, with 7 bases in between. Here the CDR3 reads CASSVHSSNQPQHF. Here the CDR3 DNA reads TGTGCCAGCAGCGTCCATTCGAGCAATCAGCCCCAGCATTTT.

Only a few counts were recorded for this clonotype. The rearrangement uses TRBV12-3 or TRBV12-4 and TRBJ2-3; unclear D gene. The CDR3 has 12 residues. V was trimmed by 7 bases and J by 7 bases, leaving 12 bases between them. CDR3 bases: TGTGCCAGCACCCGGACGGCAAATACGCAGTATTTT. This gives the protein CASTRTANTQYF.

This clonotype came up many times. The rearrangement uses TRBV7-6 and TRBJ1-4, with 7 positions matching TRBD1. Germline assignment: CDR1 SGHVS and CDR2 FNYEAQ. The CDR3 contains 14 residues. With V trimmed by 5 bases and J by 4 bases, 4 bases remained unmatched. The CDR3: CASSKTGNNEKLFF. Here the CDR3 DNA reads TGTGCCAGCAGCAAGACAGGGAATAATGAAAAACTGTTTTTT.

This clonotype was detected a few times. The genes are TRBV12-3 or TRBV12-4 and TRBJ2-7, with D unclear. V lost 4 bases, J lost 5 bases, and 12 bases lay in between. The CDR3 length is 13 residues. CDR3 DNA sequence: TGTGCCAGCAGTTGGGTCGGGTCGGACGAGCAGTACTTC. It encodes CASSWVGSDEQYF.

This chain uses TRBV10-3 with TRBJ2-5; the match to TRBD2 covers 8 bases. The CDR3 has 14 residues. V lost 6 bases to trimming and J lost 1 base; unmatched junction nucleotides: 4. CDR1 is ENHRY and CDR2 is SYGVKD in the germline V gene. CDR3 region: CAIRSGGRQETQYF. The DNA for the CDR3 is TGTGCCATCAGGAGCGGGGGACGCCAAGAGACCCAGTACTTC.

The gene calls are TRBV12-3 or TRBV12-4 and TRBJ2-7; 7 bases agree with TRBD1. CDR3 length: 15 residues. The trim removed 6 bases at V and 0 bases at J, leaving 8 bases unmatched. The CDR3 spells CASSRRQGASYEQYF. For the CDR3, the DNA is TGTGCCAGCAGCCGCAGACAGGGTGCCTCCTACGAGCAGTACTTC.

This clonotype was detected ten times or more. V usage is TRBV27 and J usage is TRBJ1-1, with D tentatively TRBD1 (5 bases). The CDR3 is made up of 15 amino acids. With 3 bases removed from V and 4 bases from J, the gap between germline ends came to 15 bases. Germline-derived CDR1 and CDR2 are MNHEY and SMNVEV (reference sequence). The CDR3 sequence: CASSFGKGRGTEAFF. The CDR3 DNA sequence: TGTGCCAGCAGTTTCGGCAAGGGACGGGGCACTGAAGCTTTCTTT.